Below, 20 T cell receptor beta chains from the same sample are listed, as sequenced in a study of T cell repertoires in cytomegalovirus infection. The antigens of these receptors remain unknown. TCRdb redid the calling of the reads with MiXCR, one entry per CDR3 protein. The sample has hundreds of thousands of distinct CDR3 sequences, more than 30% seen once. Material: cultured PBMCs, obtained from culture after CMV antigen stimulation. The source of these receptors is a human donor in good health (CMV status not recorded). Some clones in this sample may be carry-over from other donors' samples.

The chain couples TRBV9 to TRBJ2-2; weak D call: TRBD2 (6 bases). Germline V gives CDR1 SGDLS, CDR2 YYNGEE. The CDR3 spans 14 residues. V lost 1 base and J 7 bases, leaving 11 bases between the germline ends. The CDR3 reads CASSVLLAYGELFF. The CDR3 DNA is TGTGCCAGCAGCGTACTACTAGCTTACGGGGAGCTGTTTTTT.

At least ten counts were recorded for this clonotype. This chain connects TRBV19 to TRBJ2-4, with D possibly being TRBD2 (6 bases). V lost 6 bases and J lost 6, with 15 bases in between. The V gene's germline CDR1 is LNHDA and CDR2 SQIVND (reference sequence). The CDR3 covers 14 residues. CDR3 residues: CASRPVGGINIQYF. The CDR3 DNA follows: TGTGCCAGTAGACCGGTTGGGGGGATAAACATTCAGTACTTC.

There are many counts of this clonotype. The chain has TRBV7-3 and TRBJ2-3; 8 nucleotides align to TRBD2. CDR3 length: 15 amino acids. The germline V gene encodes CDR1 SGHTA and CDR2 FQGTGA. Germline trimming cut 5 bases from V and 3 bases from J; bases unmatched to any gene: 7. The CDR3 bases are TGTGCCAGCAGCCCAACTAGCGGAACTACAGATACGCAGTATTTT. This gives the protein CASSPTSGTTDTQYF.

The chain carries TRBV27 and TRBJ1-6, with a possible D match to TRBD1 (5 bases). The germline V gene encodes CDR1 MNHEY and CDR2 SMNVEV (reference sequence). Trimming removed 4 bases from V and 7 bases from J, with 14 bases in between. The CDR3 spans 15 residues. The chain's CDR3 is CASSWEGTGNSPLHF. The CDR3 region has the DNA TGTGCCAGCAGTTGGGAGGGGACGGGGAATTCACCCCTCCACTTT.

This clonotype was recorded a few times. The rearrangement joins TRBV7-2 to TRBJ2-5; tentatively, D is TRBD1 (6 bases). CDR3 size: 14 residues. Germline CDR1 reads SGHTA; CDR2 reads FQGNSA. V was clipped by 4 bases and J by 5 bases, with 14 bases between them. The CDR3 coding sequence is TGTGCCAGCAGCTCACAGGGTTCAAGGGAGACCCAGTACTTC. Its protein is CASSSQGSRETQYF.

The chain employs TRBV5-1 and TRBJ2-5; 7 bases are a match to TRBD1. The CDR3 extends over 13 amino acids. Germline V lookup: CDR1 SGHRS, CDR2 YFSETQ. V shed 7 bases and J 2 bases; nucleotides not matched to a gene: 5. The CDR3: CASWGQKQETQYF. As DNA, the CDR3 is TGCGCCAGCTGGGGACAGAAACAAGAGACCCAGTACTTC.

J is TRBJ1-1 and V is TRBV6-2 or TRBV6-3; 11 nucleotides match TRBD1. Looked up from germline, CDR1 is MNHEY and CDR2 is SVGEGT. The CDR3 runs to 15 residues. V was pared by 5 bases and J by 5 bases, with 7 bases of the junction left unmatched. Written as DNA, the CDR3 is TGTGCCAGCAGTCATCCGGGACAGGGGGTTACTGAAGCTTTCTTT. Translation gives CASSHPGQGVTEAFF.

As concerns this clonotype: The junction does not match germline at one end; this may be a read error. V and J are TRBV7-6 and TRBJ1-1, with 7 nucleotides matching TRBD1. This CDR3 is 15 amino acids long. Germline V gene lookup returns CDR1 SGHVS and CDR2 FNYEAQ. Here the CDR3 reads CAGSPPGTVNTEAFF. As DNA, the CDR3 is TGTGCCGGCAGCCCTCCCGGGACAGTGAACACTGAAGCTTTCTTT.

This clonotype was detected a few times. J is TRBJ2-2 and V is TRBV19; no clear D. Germline V CDR1 and CDR2: LNHDA, SQIVND (reference sequence). CDR3 length equals 15 residues. The V gene lost 8 bases and the J gene lost 4 bases, with 17 bases spanning the gap. For the CDR3, the DNA is TGTGCCAGTGCCCTGTCACAGTTTAGCACCGGGGAGCTGTTTTTT. This encodes CASALSQFSTGELFF.

This chain connects TRBV12-3 or TRBV12-4 to TRBJ2-7; D might be TRBD2 (6 bases). V was pared by 4 bases and J by 5 bases, with 18 bases between. The CDR3 spans 15 residues. The CDR3 DNA sequence: TGTGCCAGCAGTTGGGGACTTTCCCCGCGCAACGAGCAGTACTTC. It codes for CASSWGLSPRNEQYF.

This clonotype was recorded a few times. The chain employs TRBV14 and TRBJ1-2; D is unresolved. Trimming left V 0 bases short and J 4 bases short, with 9 bases between. This CDR3 spans 14 amino acids. Germline CDR1 SGHDN, CDR2 FVKESK. CDR3 amino acids: CASSQDLSGYGYTF. Written as DNA, the CDR3 is TGTGCCAGCAGCCAAGATTTGTCGGGCTATGGCTACACCTTC.

This chain links TRBV6-2 or TRBV6-3 with TRBJ2-1, with 7 bases identical to TRBD1. Germline CDR1 is MNHEY and CDR2 is SVGEGT. The CDR3 has 16 amino acids. After removal of 5 bases from V and 2 bases from J, the junction contained 9 bases not matched to a gene. The CDR3: CASSLRPGQTYNEQFF. The CDR3 region has the DNA TGTGCCAGCAGTCTTCGGCCGGGACAGACCTACAATGAGCAGTTCTTC.

This clonotype was picked up a small number of times. The V and J genes are TRBV19 and TRBJ2-5; a possible D gene is TRBD2 (5 bases). The germline V gene has CDR1 LNHDA and CDR2 SQIVND (reference sequence). V was shortened by 8 bases and J by 7 bases, with 23 bases between the two germline ends. CDR3 length: 15 amino acids. The CDR3 coding sequence is TGTGCCAGTCAACGGCGGGCCCTCTCAACCTGGACCCAGTACTTC. It specifies CASQRRALSTWTQYF.

This clonotype was found a few times. DNA of the CDR3: TGTGCCAGCAGCTTATTCCCCGGGGGTCCGGGCGGCTACAATGAGCAGTTCTTC. Its translation is CASSLFPGGPGGYNEQFF. The chain carries TRBV11-2 and TRBJ2-1; TRBD2 might be the D (6 bases). This CDR3 is 18 amino acids long. The V gene's germline CDR1 is SGHAT and CDR2 FQNNGV. Trimming shortened V by 2 bases and J by 3 bases, and 20 bases separated the two germline ends.

The gene calls are TRBV12-3 or TRBV12-4 and TRBJ2-3; D is ambiguous. Trimming shortened V by 6 bases and J by 2 bases, and 12 bases separated the two germline ends. The CDR3 has 14 amino acids. CDR3 DNA: TGTGCCAGCAGCTCCAATGGAAACACAGATACGCAGTATTTT. Amino acids: CASSSNGNTDTQYF.

This clonotype appeared a few times. The chain employs TRBV11-3 and TRBJ2-3; D is undetermined. Per the germline V gene, CDR1 is SGHNT and CDR2 is YENEEA. This CDR3 is built from 16 residues. The germline V and J ends were trimmed by 4 bases and 1 base, with 15 bases remaining between them. CDR3 DNA sequence: TGTGCCAGCAGCTCCCGGGTCGGGCGGCGCACAGATACGCAGTATTTT. Translating it yields CASSSRVGRRTDTQYF.

This rearrangement joins TRBV10-2 to TRBJ2-3; D remains ambiguous. CDR3 length: 16 amino acids. Germline CDR1 and CDR2: WSHSY and SAAADI. V lost 4 bases to trimming and J lost 1 base, with 15 bases between them. CDR3 in DNA: TGCGCCAGCAGTGCGACCCTGGGGTCAGGCACAGATACGCAGTATTTT. This encodes CASSATLGSGTDTQYF.

This clonotype was seen only once. The chain combines TRBV20-1 with TRBJ1-2, with a tentative D call TRBD1 (5 bases). V was shortened by 5 bases and J by 4 bases, with 17 bases between the two germline ends. There are 14 residues in the CDR3. In germline, CDR1 is DFQATT, CDR2 SNEGSKA (reference sequence). As DNA, the CDR3 is TGCAGTGCTGCACCTGGGCGGGGGAGCTATGGCTACACCTTC. It is translated as CSAAPGRGSYGYTF.

This clonotype was counted only a few times. The genes are TRBV7-2 and TRBJ2-5; TRBD2 aligns across 11 bases. Germline assignment: CDR1 SGHTA and CDR2 FQGNSA. The CDR3 is made up of 18 amino acids. V trimming: 4 bases; J trimming: 5 bases; junction bases outside the gene matches: 15. The CDR3 loop reads CASSSRSTSGTAIETQYF. CDR3 bases: TGTGCCAGCAGCTCGAGGTCGACTAGCGGGACCGCGATTGAGACCCAGTACTTC.

This clonotype was recorded many times. The chain links TRBV7-2 to TRBJ2-3; 15 positions match TRBD2. Germline CDR1 SGHTA, CDR2 FQGNSA. The CDR3 consists of 19 residues. Trimming cost V 4 bases and J 4 bases; bases outside gene matches: 12. The CDR3 sequence is CASSSLRTSGRAPPDTQYF. DNA for the CDR3: TGTGCCAGCAGCTCCCTTCGGACTAGCGGGAGGGCCCCCCCAGATACGCAGTATTTT.